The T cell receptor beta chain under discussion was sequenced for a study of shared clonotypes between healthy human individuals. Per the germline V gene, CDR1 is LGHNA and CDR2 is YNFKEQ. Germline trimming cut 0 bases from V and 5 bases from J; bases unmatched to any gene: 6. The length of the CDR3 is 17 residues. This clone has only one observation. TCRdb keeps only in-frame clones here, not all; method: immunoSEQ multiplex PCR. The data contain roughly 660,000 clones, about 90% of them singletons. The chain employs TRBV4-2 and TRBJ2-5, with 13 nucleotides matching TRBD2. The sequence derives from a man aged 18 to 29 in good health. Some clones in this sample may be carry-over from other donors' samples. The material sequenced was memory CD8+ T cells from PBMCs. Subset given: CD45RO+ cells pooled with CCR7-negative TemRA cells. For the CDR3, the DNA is TGTGCCAGCAGCCAAGAAACTAGCGGGAGGGCCGGTGAGACCCAGTACTTC. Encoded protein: CASSQETSGRAGETQYF.